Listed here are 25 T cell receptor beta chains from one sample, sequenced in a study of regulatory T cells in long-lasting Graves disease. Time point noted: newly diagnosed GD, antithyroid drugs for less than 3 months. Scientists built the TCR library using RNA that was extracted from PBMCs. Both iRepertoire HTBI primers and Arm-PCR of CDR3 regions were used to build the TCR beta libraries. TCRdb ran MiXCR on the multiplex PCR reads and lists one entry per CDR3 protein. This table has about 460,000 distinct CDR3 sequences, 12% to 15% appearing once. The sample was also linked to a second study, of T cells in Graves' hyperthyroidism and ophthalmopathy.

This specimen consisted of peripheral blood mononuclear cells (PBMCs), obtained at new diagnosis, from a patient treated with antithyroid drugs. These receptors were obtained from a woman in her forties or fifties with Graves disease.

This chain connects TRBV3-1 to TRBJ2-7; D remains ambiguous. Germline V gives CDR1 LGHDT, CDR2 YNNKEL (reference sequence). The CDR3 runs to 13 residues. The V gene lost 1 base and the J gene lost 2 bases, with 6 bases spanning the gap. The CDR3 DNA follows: TGTGCCAGCAGCCAAGCCGCCCCCTACGAGCAGTACTTC. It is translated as CASSQAAPYEQYF.

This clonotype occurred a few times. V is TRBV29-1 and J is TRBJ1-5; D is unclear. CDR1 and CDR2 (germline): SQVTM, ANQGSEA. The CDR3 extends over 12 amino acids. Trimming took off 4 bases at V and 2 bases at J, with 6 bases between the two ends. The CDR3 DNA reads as TGCAGCGTTGTTTGGGGCAATCAGCCCCAGCATTTT. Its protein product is CSVVWGNQPQHF. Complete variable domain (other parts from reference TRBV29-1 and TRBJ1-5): SAVISQKPSRDICQRGTSLTIQCQVDSQVTMMFWYRQQPGQSLTLIATANQGSEATYESGFVIDKFPISRPNLTFSTLTVSNMSPEDSSIYLCSVVWGNQPQHFGDGTRLSIL.

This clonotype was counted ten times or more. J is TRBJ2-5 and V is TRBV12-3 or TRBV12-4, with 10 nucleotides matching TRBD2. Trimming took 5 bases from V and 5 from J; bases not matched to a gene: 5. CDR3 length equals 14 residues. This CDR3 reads CASSPSGRSETQYF. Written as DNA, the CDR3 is TGTGCCAGCAGTCCTAGCGGGAGATCGGAGACCCAGTACTTC.

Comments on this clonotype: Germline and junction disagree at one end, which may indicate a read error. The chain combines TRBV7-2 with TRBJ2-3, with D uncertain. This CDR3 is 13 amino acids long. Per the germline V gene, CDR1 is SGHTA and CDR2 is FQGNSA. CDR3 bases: TGTGCCAGCAGCCTACAGTTCGCAGATGCGCAGTATTTT. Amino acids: CASSLQFADAQYF.

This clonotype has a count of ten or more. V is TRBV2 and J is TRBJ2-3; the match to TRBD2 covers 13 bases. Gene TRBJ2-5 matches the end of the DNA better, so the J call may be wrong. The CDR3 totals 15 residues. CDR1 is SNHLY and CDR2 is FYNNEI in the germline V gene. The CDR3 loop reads CASSEGTSGSETQYF. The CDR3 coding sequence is TGTGCCAGCAGTGAAGGGACTAGCGGGAGTGAGACCCAGTACTTC.

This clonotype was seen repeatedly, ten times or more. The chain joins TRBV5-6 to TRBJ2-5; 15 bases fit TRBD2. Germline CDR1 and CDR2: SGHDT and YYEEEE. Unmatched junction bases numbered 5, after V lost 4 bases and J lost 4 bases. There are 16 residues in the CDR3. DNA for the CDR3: TGTGCCAGCAGCGCCCCGGGACTAGCGGGAGGAGAGACCCAGTACTTC. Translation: CASSAPGLAGGETQYF.

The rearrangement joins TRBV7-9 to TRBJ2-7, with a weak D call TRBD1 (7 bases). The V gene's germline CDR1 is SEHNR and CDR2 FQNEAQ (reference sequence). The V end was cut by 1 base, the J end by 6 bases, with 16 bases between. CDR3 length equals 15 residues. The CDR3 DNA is TGTGCCAGCAGCTTAGGTGCAGGGGGGAAGTTCGAGCAGTACTTC. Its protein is CASSLGAGGKFEQYF.

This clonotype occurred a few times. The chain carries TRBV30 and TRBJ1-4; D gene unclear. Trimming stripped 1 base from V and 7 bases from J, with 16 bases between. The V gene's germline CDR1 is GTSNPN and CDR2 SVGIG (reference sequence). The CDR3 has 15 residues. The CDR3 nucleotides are TGTGCCTGGAGTGCCTCCGTGAGGGCAGGTGAAAAACTGTTTTTT. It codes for CAWSASVRAGEKLFF.

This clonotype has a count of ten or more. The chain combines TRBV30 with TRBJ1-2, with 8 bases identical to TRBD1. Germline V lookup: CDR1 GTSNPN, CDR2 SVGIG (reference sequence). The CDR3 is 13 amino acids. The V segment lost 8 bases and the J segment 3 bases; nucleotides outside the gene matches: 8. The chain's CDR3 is CARRTGNDYGYTF. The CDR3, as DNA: TGTGCCCGACGGACAGGGAATGACTATGGCTACACCTTC.

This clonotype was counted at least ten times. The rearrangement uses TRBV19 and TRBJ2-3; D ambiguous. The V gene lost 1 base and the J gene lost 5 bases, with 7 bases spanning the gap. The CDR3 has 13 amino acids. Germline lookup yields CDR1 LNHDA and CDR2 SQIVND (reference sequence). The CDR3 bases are TGTGCCAGTAGTATAGTAGAAGAAGATACGCAGTATTTT. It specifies CASSIVEEDTQYF.

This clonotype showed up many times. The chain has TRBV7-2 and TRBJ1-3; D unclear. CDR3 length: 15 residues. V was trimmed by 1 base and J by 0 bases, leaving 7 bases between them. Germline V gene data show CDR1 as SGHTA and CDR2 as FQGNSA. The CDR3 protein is CASSLVLSSGNTIYF. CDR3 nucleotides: TGTGCCAGCAGCTTAGTCCTGTCCTCTGGAAACACCATATATTTT.

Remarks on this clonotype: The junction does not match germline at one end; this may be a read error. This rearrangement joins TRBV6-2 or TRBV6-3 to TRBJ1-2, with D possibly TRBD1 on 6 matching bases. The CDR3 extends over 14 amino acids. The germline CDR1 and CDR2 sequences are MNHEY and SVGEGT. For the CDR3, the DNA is TGTGCCGGCAGTTCTCAGGGGCTCTACTATGGCTACACCTTC. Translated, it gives CAGSSQGLYYGYTF.

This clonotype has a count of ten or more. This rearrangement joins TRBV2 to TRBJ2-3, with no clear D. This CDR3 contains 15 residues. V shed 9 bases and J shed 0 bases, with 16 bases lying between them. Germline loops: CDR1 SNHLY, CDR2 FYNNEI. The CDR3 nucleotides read TGTGCCAGTTACTTGGTCGGAACTAGCACAGATACGCAGTATTTT. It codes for CASYLVGTSTDTQYF. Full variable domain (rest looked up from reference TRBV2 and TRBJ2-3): EPEVTQTPSHQVTQMGQEVILRCVPISNHLYFYWYRQILGQKVEFLVSFYNNEISEKSEIFDDQFSVERPDGSNFTLKIRSTKLEDSAMYFCASYLVGTSTDTQYFGPGTRLTVL.

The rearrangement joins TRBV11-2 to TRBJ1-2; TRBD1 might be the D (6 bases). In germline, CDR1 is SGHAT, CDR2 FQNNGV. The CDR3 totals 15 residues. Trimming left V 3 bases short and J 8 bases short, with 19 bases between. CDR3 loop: CASSFFGGGTGGYTF. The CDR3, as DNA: TGTGCCAGCAGCTTTTTTGGTGGGGGCACCGGCGGCTACACCTTC.

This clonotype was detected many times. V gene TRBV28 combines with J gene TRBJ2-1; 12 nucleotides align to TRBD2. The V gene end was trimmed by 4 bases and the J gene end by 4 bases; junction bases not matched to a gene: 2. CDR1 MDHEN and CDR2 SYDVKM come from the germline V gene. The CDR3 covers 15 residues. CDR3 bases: TGTGCCAGCAGTTCGCTAGCGGGAGGGTACAATGAGCAGTTCTTC. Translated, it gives CASSSLAGGYNEQFF.

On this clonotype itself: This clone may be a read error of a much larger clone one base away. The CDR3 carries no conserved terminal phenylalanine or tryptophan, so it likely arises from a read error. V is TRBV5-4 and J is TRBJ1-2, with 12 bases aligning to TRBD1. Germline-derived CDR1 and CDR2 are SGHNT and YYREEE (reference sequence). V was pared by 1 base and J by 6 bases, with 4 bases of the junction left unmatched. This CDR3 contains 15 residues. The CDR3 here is CASSLKGQGAHGYTL. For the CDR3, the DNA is TGTGCCAGCAGCTTGAAGGGACAGGGGGCGCATGGCTACACCCTC.

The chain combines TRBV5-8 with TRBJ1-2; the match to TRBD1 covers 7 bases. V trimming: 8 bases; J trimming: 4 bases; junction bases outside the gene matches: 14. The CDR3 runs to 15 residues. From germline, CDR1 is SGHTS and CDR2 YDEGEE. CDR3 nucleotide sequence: TGTGCCAGTCGATTCCGGGACAGAGACTCCTATGGCTACACCTTC. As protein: CASRFRDRDSYGYTF.

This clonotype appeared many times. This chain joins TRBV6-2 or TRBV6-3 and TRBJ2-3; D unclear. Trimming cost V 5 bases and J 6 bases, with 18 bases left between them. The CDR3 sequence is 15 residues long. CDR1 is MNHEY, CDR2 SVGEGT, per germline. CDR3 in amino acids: CASSSPFGVADTQYF. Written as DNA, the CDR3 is TGTGCCAGCAGTAGCCCTTTTGGGGTTGCGGATACGCAGTATTTT.

The CDR3 bases are TGTGCCAGCAGCCAGGGGACCCACCGGGCCAACGTCCTGACTTTC. It translates to CASSQGTHRANVLTF. This chain joins TRBV7-6 and TRBJ2-6; TRBD1 is a possible D gene (6 bases). Trimming removed 5 bases at V and 5 bases at J, with 13 bases between. From germline, CDR1 is SGHVS and CDR2 FNYEAQ. There are 15 residues in the CDR3. The variable domain in full, with the rest retrieved from reference TRBV7-6 and TRBJ2-6, is GAGVSQSPRYKVTKRGQDVALRCDPISGHVSLYWYRQALGQGPEFLTYFNYEAQQDKSGLPNDRFSAERPEGSISTLTIQRTEQRDSAMYRCASSQGTHRANVLTFGAGSRLTVL.

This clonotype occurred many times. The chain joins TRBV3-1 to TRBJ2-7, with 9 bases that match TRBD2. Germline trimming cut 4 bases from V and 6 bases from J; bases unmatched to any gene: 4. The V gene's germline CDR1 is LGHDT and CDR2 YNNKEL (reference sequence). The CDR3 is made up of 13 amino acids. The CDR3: CASSPSGGREQYF. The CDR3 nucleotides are TGTGCCAGCAGCCCCAGCGGGGGGCGCGAGCAGTACTTC.

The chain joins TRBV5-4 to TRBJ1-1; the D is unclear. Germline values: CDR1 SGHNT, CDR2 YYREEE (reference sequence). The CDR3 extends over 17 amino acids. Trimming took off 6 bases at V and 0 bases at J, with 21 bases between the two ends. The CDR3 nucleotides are TGTGCCAGCACCTTTCGGCAAGGGCGATTGGTGAACACTGAAGCTTTCTTT. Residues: CASTFRQGRLVNTEAFF.

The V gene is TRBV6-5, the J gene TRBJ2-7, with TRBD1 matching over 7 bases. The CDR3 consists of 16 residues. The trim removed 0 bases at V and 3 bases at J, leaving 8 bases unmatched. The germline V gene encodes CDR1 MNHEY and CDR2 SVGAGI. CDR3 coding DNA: TGTGCCAGCAGTTACTCCCTCCTAGGACAGGTCTACGAGCAGTACTTC. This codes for CASSYSLLGQVYEQYF.

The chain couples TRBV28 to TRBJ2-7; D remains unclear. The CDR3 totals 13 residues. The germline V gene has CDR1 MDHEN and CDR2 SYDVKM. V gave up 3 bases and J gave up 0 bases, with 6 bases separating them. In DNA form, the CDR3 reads TGTGCCAGCAGTTTGGAACACTCCTACGAGCAGTACTTC. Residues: CASSLEHSYEQYF.

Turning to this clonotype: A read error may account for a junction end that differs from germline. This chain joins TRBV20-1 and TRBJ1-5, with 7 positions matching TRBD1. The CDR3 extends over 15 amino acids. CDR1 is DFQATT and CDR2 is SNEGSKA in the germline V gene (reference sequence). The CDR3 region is CSALTRNRGNRPQHF. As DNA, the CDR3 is TGCAGTGCCCTTACACGAAACAGGGGCAATCGGCCCCAGCATTTT.

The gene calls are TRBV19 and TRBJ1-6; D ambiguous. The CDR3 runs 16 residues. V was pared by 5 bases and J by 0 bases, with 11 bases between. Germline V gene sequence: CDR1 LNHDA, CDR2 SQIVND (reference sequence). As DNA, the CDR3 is TGTGCCAGTAGTCTGCGGGCGAGCTCCTATAATTCACCCCTCCACTTT. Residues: CASSLRASSYNSPLHF.